This T cell receptor beta chain was profiled in a study of blood T cells in healthy people across ages. Notes on the study in general: Comparison with aged donors showed that long-lived donors had more naive CD4+ cells and higher diversity.

The CDR3 loop spans 12 amino acids. The J segment lost 6 bases and the V segment lost 8 bases, leaving 7 bases of the junction unmatched. From germline, CDR1 is MDHEN and CDR2 SYDVKM. A remark on this clonotype: The antigen is undetermined.

Every participating donor contributed about 10 milliliters of peripheral blood through a draw. PBMCs, at least 7 million per sample, were isolated. The extraction recovered at least 5.5 micrograms of total RNA per sample. Next came a second PCR, run for about 7 to 12 cycles, which used a sample-barcoded 5' primer along with a J-beta primer mix. TCRdb re-called the 5' RACE reads through MiXCR, storing one row per CDR3 protein. Here the sample spans hundreds of thousands of distinct CDR3 sequences, about 62% being singletons. The clonotype was recovered from a man younger than 40 in good health. V usage is TRBV28 and J usage is TRBJ2-7; 7 bases fit TRBD1. The material sequenced was blood. CDR3 in amino acids: CASSTGNGEQYF. CDR3 nucleotides: TGTGCCAGCTCGACAGGGAATGGCGAGCAGTACTTC.